One and the same sample provided the 19 T cell receptor beta chains below, sequenced in a study of T-cell memory formation after mild COVID-19 (dated by TCRdb to 2020 to 2023). The library was made by 5' RACE. Sequenced using an Illumina NovaSeq 6000. Starting from the raw public reads, TCRdb applied fastp trimming at Q25, assembled clones with MiXCR and retained in-frame beta chains. Rows are unified per CDR3 protein, each entry keeping the most common DNA and genes. A total of 350,000 to 500,000 distinct CDR3 sequences appear in this sample, about a sixth of them only once. The ten most abundant clones make up 20% to 25% of the sample. Specimen: PBMCs or a T cell subset sorted from them (not recorded which). The receptors here all came from a man aged 18 to 29 who had mild COVID-19 (a few samples of this study predate the infection). The sample titles of this study are shuffled in the database, so cell type and time point are left out; the donor was told from shared clones.

This clonotype was seen at least ten times. V and J are TRBV5-5 and TRBJ1-3; D is undetermined. There are 14 residues in the CDR3. Per germline, CDR1 SGHKS and CDR2 YYEKEE (reference sequence). V dropped 4 bases and J dropped 4 bases, with 12 bases sitting between them. The CDR3 nucleotides read TGTGCCAGCAGCCCTCATCTCGAAGGAAACACCATATATTTT. This encodes CASSPHLEGNTIYF.

In its sample, this clonotype was seen a few times. This chain links TRBV7-2 with TRBJ1-2; 8 bases are a match to TRBD1. CDR3 length: 15 amino acids. CDR1 is SGHTA, CDR2 FQGNSA, per germline. Trimming removed 4 bases from V and 2 bases from J; junction bases left unmatched: 6. The CDR3 loop is CASSYSTGENYGYTF. The DNA for the CDR3 is TGTGCCAGCAGCTACTCGACAGGGGAGAACTATGGCTACACCTTC.

V and J are TRBV6-5 and TRBJ1-1; D perhaps matches TRBD1 (6 bases). Germline V gives CDR1 MNHEY, CDR2 SVGAGI. Deletions cut 2 bases from V and 4 bases from J, with 14 bases between. The CDR3 has 15 amino acids. CDR3: CASSYGGAGGTEAFF. CDR3 sequence (DNA): TGTGCCAGCAGTTACGGGGGGGCAGGCGGCACTGAAGCTTTCTTT.

For this clonotype: One end of the junction does not line up with germline, which may come from a read error. The chain has TRBV5-8 and TRBJ2-1; D may be TRBD2 (7 bases). This CDR3 spans 14 amino acids. Germline CDR1 and CDR2: SGHTS and YDEGEE. The CDR3 DNA follows: TGTGCCAGCAACTTGTGGGGGGGCAACGATGAGCAGTTCTTC. This sequence encodes CASNLWGGNDEQFF.

The rearrangement joins TRBV4-1 to TRBJ2-7; D remains unclear. Between the trimmed V and J ends, which lost 3 bases and 3 bases, there was a span of 12 bases. Germline V gene sequence: CDR1 MGHRA, CDR2 YSYEKL. CDR3 length: 14 residues. CDR3 nucleotides: TGCGCCAGCAGCCATATCCCACTCCTCTACGAGCAGTACTTC. Protein product: CASSHIPLLYEQYF.

This chain joins TRBV5-1 and TRBJ2-6; TRBD1 matches at 7 bases. The germline V gene has CDR1 SGHRS and CDR2 YFSETQ. This CDR3 has 17 amino acids. V lost 3 bases to trimming and J lost 0 bases; unmatched junction nucleotides: 6. This CDR3 reads CASSSAGGGSGANVLTF. As DNA, the CDR3 is TGCGCCAGCAGCTCGGCAGGGGGTGGCTCTGGGGCCAACGTCCTGACTTTC. Combining the CDR3 with reference TRBV5-1 and TRBJ2-6 gives the whole variable domain KAGVTQTPRYLIKTRGQQVTLSCSPISGHRSVSWYQQTPGQGLQFLFEYFSETQRNKGNFPGRFSGRQFSNSRSEMNVSTLELGDSALYLCASSSAGGGSGANVLTFGAGSRLTVL.

V is TRBV7-9 and J is TRBJ1-6, with D uncertain. The germline CDR1 and CDR2 sequences are SEHNR and FQNEAQ (reference sequence). Trimming removed 5 bases at V and 8 bases at J, with 16 bases between. This CDR3 contains 15 residues. The CDR3 sequence: CASSLRLGLHSPLHF. CDR3 DNA: TGTGCCAGCAGCCTCCGCCTTGGGTTACATTCACCCCTCCACTTT.

This chain joins TRBV6-5 and TRBJ1-5; 8 nucleotides match TRBD1. V was clipped by 6 bases and J by 3 bases; unmatched bases: 4. The CDR3 contains 14 residues. The V gene's germline CDR1 is MNHEY and CDR2 SVGAGI. The CDR3 sequence is CASRRTGHNQPQHF. In DNA form, the CDR3 reads TGTGCCAGCAGAAGGACAGGGCACAATCAGCCCCAGCATTTT.

V is TRBV6-5 and J is TRBJ1-5, with TRBD1 identical over 10 bases. The V segment lost 5 bases and the J segment 5 bases; nucleotides outside the gene matches: 6. The V gene's germline CDR1 is MNHEY and CDR2 SVGAGI. The CDR3 is made up of 15 amino acids. In nucleotides, the CDR3 is TGTGCCAGCAGTCAGACAGGGGGCATGGATCAGCCCCAGCATTTT. Its protein product is CASSQTGGMDQPQHF.

This clonotype was picked up a small number of times. The chain joins TRBV12-3 or TRBV12-4 to TRBJ2-5; 8 bases map to TRBD2. The V gene end was trimmed by 6 bases and the J gene end by 7 bases; junction bases not matched to a gene: 7. The CDR3 length is 13 residues. The DNA for the CDR3 is TGTGCCAGCAGACGGCCGGGACTAGGGACCCAGTACTTC. Protein product: CASRRPGLGTQYF.

The chain is built from TRBV2 and TRBJ2-3; TRBD2 agrees at 9 bases. The CDR3 sequence is 15 residues long. With 6 bases clipped from V and 6 bases from J, the junction kept 10 bases outside the gene matches. Germline V gives CDR1 SNHLY, CDR2 FYNNEI. DNA for the CDR3: TGTGCCAGCAGGGCTAGCGGGGCCCCGGGGGATACGCAGTATTTT. Amino acid sequence: CASRASGAPGDTQYF.

V usage is TRBV29-1 and J usage is TRBJ2-5; tentative D call: TRBD1 (7 bases). This CDR3 is built from 12 residues. Germline CDR1 is SQVTM and CDR2 is ANQGSEA. V shed 6 bases and J shed 5 bases, with 13 bases lying between them. The CDR3 coding sequence is TGCAGCGTGGCAGGGGGGACGGAGACCCAGTACTTC. Its protein product is CSVAGGTETQYF. Based on the CDR3 plus reference TRBV29-1 and TRBJ2-5, the full variable domain is SAVISQKPSRDICQRGTSLTIQCQVDSQVTMMFWYRQQPGQSLTLIATANQGSEATYESGFVIDKFPISRPNLTFSTLTVSNMSPEDSSIYLCSVAGGTETQYFGPGTRLLVL.

This clonotype was detected a few times. This chain links TRBV12-3 or TRBV12-4 with TRBJ2-3; D call uncertain. Trimming shortened V by 7 bases and J by 4 bases, and 9 bases separated the two germline ends. The CDR3 is 12 residues long. CDR3: CASTSGPDTQYF. The CDR3, as DNA: TGTGCCAGCACATCCGGCCCAGATACGCAGTATTTT.

This clonotype was observed a few times. V gene TRBV4-3 combines with J gene TRBJ1-2, with no clear D. Germline V lookup: CDR1 LGHNA, CDR2 YSLEER. This CDR3 is built from 15 residues. V dropped 1 base and J dropped 2 bases, with 11 bases sitting between them. CDR3 protein: CASSQVAQDNYGYTF. The CDR3 nucleotides are TGCGCCAGCAGCCAAGTCGCGCAGGACAACTATGGCTACACCTTC.

CDR3 coding DNA: TGTGCCAGCAGTTACCTCGGCCAGGGGGCTAACTATGGCTACACCTTC. Translating it yields CASSYLGQGANYGYTF. The chain is built from TRBV6-5 and TRBJ1-2; 7 bases line up with TRBD1. The CDR3 is 16 amino acids. Per the germline V gene, CDR1 is MNHEY and CDR2 is SVGAGI. The V gene end was trimmed by 2 bases and the J gene end by 0 bases; junction bases not matched to a gene: 6.

The CDR3 nucleotides are TGTGCCAGCAGTCCACAGGGCACTCAGCCCCAGCATTTT. It specifies CASSPQGTQPQHF. The V gene is TRBV12-3 or TRBV12-4, the J gene TRBJ1-5; TRBD1 might be the D (6 bases). The CDR3 is 13 residues long. Trimming removed 5 bases at V and 6 bases at J, with 11 bases between.

This clonotype was counted at least ten times. The chain has TRBV7-2 and TRBJ1-5, with 9 bases aligning to TRBD1. Trimming cost V 1 base and J 7 bases; bases outside gene matches: 2. There are 14 residues in the CDR3. CDR1 and CDR2 from the germline V gene are SGHTA and FQGNSA. The CDR3: CASSLGQGEQPQHF. CDR3 DNA sequence: TGTGCCAGCAGCTTAGGACAGGGGGAACAGCCCCAGCATTTT. The whole variable domain, remainder taken from reference TRBV7-2 and TRBJ1-5, is GAGVSQSPSNKVTEKGKDVELRCDPISGHTALYWYRQSLGQGLEFLIYFQGNSAPDKSGLPSDRFSAERTGGSVSTLTIQRTQQEDSAVYLCASSLGQGEQPQHFGDGTRLSIL.

This clonotype was observed a few times. This chain connects TRBV12-3 or TRBV12-4 to TRBJ1-1, with D perhaps matching TRBD1 (6 bases). Trimming shortened V by 6 bases and J by 0 bases, and 14 bases separated the two germline ends. The CDR3 runs to 15 residues. In DNA, the CDR3 is TGTGCCAGCAGCCCGGAGGGGGGCATGAACACTGAAGCTTTCTTT. It encodes CASSPEGGMNTEAFF.

The chain uses TRBV10-3 and TRBJ1-6; weak D call: TRBD1 (6 bases). This CDR3 is 13 amino acids long. CDR1 and CDR2 (germline): ENHRY, SYGVKD. V gave up 8 bases and J gave up 7 bases, with 12 bases separating them. CDR3 sequence: CAIQTGINSPLHF. CDR3 DNA sequence: TGTGCCATCCAAACAGGGATAAATTCACCCCTCCACTTT.